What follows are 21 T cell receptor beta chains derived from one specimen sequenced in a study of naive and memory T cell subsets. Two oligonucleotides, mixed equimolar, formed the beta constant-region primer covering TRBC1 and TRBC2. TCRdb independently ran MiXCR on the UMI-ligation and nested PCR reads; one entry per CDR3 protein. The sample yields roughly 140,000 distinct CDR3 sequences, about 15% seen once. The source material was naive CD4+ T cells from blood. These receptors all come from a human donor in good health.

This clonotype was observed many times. This CDR3 is CASSQERGPASGYTF. CDR3 nucleotides: TGTGCCAGCAGCCAAGAGAGGGGTCCCGCGTCTGGCTACACCTTC. The chain has TRBV4-2 and TRBJ1-2; maybe TRBD1 (5 bases). The V end was cut by 0 bases, the J end by 7 bases, with 15 bases between. From germline, CDR1 is LGHNA and CDR2 YNFKEQ. The CDR3 has 15 residues.

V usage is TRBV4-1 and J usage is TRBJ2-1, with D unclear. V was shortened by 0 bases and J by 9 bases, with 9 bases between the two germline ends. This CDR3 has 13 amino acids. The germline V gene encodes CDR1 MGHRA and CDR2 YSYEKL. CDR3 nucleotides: TGCGCCAGCAGCCAAGAAGGGCTCGGTGAGCAGTTCTTC. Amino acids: CASSQEGLGEQFF.

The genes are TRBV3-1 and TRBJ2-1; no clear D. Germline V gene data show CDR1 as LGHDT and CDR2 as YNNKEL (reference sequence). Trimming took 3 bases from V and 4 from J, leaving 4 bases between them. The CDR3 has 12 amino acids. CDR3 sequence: CASSQWYNEQFF. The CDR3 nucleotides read TGTGCCAGCAGCCAGTGGTACAATGAGCAGTTCTTC.

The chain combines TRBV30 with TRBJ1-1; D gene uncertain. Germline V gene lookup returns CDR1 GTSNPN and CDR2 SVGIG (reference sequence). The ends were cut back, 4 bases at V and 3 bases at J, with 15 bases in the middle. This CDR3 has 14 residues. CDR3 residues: CAWNVGRGDTEAFF. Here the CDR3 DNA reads TGTGCCTGGAATGTTGGTCGCGGCGACACTGAAGCTTTCTTT.

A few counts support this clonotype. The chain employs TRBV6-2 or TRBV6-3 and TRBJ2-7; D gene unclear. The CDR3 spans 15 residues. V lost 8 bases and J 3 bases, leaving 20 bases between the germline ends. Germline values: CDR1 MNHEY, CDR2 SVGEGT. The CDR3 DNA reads TGTGCCAGCGCCTGGACCTTCTCCCCCATCTACGAGCAGTACTTC. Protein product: CASAWTFSPIYEQYF.

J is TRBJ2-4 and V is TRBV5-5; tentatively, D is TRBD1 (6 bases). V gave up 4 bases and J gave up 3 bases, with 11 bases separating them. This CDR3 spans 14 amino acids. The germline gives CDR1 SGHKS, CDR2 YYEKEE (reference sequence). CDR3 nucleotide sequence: TGTGCCAGCAGCATTCAGGGGAGCAAAAACATTCAGTACTTC. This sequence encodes CASSIQGSKNIQYF.

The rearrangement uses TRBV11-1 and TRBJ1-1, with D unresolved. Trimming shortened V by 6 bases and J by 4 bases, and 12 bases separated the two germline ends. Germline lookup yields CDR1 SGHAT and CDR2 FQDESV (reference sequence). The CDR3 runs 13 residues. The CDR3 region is CASRLFSGTEAFF. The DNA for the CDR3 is TGTGCCAGCAGGCTCTTCAGTGGCACTGAAGCTTTCTTT.

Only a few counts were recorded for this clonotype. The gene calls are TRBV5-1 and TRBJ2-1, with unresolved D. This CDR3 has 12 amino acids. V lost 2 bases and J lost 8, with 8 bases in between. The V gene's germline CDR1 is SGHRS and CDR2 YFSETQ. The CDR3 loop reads CASSLWEHEQFF. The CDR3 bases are TGCGCCAGCAGCTTATGGGAACATGAGCAGTTCTTC.

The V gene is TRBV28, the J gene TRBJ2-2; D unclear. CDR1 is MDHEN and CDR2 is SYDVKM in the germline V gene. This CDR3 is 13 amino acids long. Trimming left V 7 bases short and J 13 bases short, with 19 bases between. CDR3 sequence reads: CASMGYSARMLFF. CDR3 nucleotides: TGTGCCAGCATGGGGTACAGCGCACGTATGCTGTTTTTT.

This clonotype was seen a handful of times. DNA for the CDR3: TGTGCCAGCAGGCGGGAGGCAGATACGCAGTATTTT. Translation: CASRREADTQYF. The chain is built from TRBV12-3 or TRBV12-4 and TRBJ2-3; TRBD2 matches at 8 bases. The CDR3 is 12 amino acids. V was pared by 6 bases and J by 4 bases, with 0 bases of the junction left unmatched.

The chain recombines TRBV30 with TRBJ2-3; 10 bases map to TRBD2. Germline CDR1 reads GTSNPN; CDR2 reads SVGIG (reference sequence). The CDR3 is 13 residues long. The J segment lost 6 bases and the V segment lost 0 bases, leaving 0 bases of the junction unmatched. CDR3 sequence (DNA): TGTGCCTGGAGTGTACTAGCGGGGGATACGCAGTATTTT. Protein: CAWSVLAGDTQYF.

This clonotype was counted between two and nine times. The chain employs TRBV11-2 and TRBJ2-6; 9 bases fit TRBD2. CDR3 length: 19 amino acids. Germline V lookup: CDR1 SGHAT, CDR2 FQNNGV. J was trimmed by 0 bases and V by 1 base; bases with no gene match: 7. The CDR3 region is CASSLGGRAVSSGANVLTF. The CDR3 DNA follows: TGTGCCAGCAGCTTAGGCGGGAGGGCGGTAAGCTCTGGGGCCAACGTCCTGACTTTC. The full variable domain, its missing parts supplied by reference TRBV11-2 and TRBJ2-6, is EAGVAQSPRYKIIEKRQSVAFWCNPISGHATLYWYQQILGQGPKLLIQFQNNGVVDDSQLPKDRFSAERLKGVDSTLKIQPAKLEDSAVYLCASSLGGRAVSSGANVLTFGAGSRLTVL.

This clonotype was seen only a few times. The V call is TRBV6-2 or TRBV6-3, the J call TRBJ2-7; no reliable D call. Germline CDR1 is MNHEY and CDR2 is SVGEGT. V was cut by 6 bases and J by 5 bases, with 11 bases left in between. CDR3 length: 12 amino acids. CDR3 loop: CASRNIVNEQYF. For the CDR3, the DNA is TGTGCCAGCAGAAACATCGTCAACGAGCAGTACTTC.

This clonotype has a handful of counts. CDR3 coding DNA: TGCGCCAGCAGCCTGCACAAACATCAGACTAATGAAAAACTGTTTTTT. Its protein is CASSLHKHQTNEKLFF. V usage is TRBV4-1 and J usage is TRBJ1-4; D gene ambiguous. There are 16 residues in the CDR3. The germline V gene encodes CDR1 MGHRA and CDR2 YSYEKL. Trimming removed 4 bases at V and 2 bases at J, with 14 bases between.

The CDR3 is CATSREILAGGETQYF. DNA of the CDR3: TGTGCCACCAGCAGAGAAATCCTAGCGGGAGGGGAGACCCAGTACTTC. This chain links TRBV15 with TRBJ2-5; 12 nucleotides line up with TRBD2. The germline V gene encodes CDR1 LNHNV and CDR2 YYDKDF (reference sequence). With V trimmed by 0 bases and J by 5 bases, 4 bases remained unmatched. The CDR3 has 16 amino acids.

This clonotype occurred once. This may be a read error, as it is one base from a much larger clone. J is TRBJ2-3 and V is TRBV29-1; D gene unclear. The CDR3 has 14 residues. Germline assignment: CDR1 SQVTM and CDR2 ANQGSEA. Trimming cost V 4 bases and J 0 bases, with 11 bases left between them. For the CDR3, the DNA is TGCAGCGTTGGATGGCTCTTGAGCACAGATACGCAGTATTTT. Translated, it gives CSVGWLLSTDTQYF.

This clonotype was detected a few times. Written as DNA, the CDR3 is TGTGCCAGCAGTCCCGGGACAGGGAACTCCTACGAGCAGTACTTC. This gives the protein CASSPGTGNSYEQYF. V is TRBV28 and J is TRBJ2-7; 9 bases agree with TRBD1. This CDR3 has 15 residues. Unmatched junction bases numbered 5, after V lost 5 bases and J lost 0 bases. Looked up from germline, CDR1 is MDHEN and CDR2 is SYDVKM.

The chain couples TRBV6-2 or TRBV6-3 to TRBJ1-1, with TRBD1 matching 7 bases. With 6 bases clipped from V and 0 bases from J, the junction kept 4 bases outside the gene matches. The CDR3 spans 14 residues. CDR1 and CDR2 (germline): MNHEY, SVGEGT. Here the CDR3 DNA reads TGTGCCAGCAGAACAGGGGTAATGAACACTGAAGCTTTCTTT. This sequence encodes CASRTGVMNTEAFF.

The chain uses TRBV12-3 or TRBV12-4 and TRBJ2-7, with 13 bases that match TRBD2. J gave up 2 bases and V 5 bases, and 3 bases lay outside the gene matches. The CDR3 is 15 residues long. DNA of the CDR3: TGTGCCAGCAGTCGACTAGCGGGAGGCCCCTACGAGCAGTACTTC. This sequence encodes CASSRLAGGPYEQYF.

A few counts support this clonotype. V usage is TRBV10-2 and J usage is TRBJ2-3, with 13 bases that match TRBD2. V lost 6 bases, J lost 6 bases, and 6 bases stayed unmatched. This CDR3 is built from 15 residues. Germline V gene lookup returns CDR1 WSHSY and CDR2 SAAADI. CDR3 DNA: TGCGCCAGCAGCGAAGGACTAGCGGGAGTTGATACGCAGTATTTT. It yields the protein CASSEGLAGVDTQYF.

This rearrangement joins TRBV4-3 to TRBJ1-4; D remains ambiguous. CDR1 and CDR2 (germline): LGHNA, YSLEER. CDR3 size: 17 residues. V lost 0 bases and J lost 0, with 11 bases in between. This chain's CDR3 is CASSQDWGSTTNEKLFF. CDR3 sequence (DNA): TGCGCCAGCAGCCAAGATTGGGGATCGACAACTAATGAAAAACTGTTTTTT.